The clone carrying this T cell receptor beta chain was seen ten or more times. The antigen is unknown. This sample stems from a study of T cell repertoires in cytomegalovirus infection. General study findings and limits: Cumulative public TCR beta family frequency identified carriers of CMV plus the relevant HLA.

The CDR3 covers 14 residues. Looked up from germline, CDR1 is SNHLY and CDR2 is FYNNEI. The V end lost 2 bases, the J end lost 8 bases, and 15 bases lay between the germline ends. TCRdb itself ran the reads through MiXCR, one entry per CDR3 protein. The profile shows over 450,000 distinct CDR3 sequences, approximately 10% of them singletons. The receptor comes from a human donor in good health (CMV status not recorded). Some clones in this sample may be carry-over from other donors' samples. Sequencing input: PBMCs. V usage is TRBV2 and J usage is TRBJ1-2; tentative D call: TRBD1 (5 bases). The CDR3 DNA reads as TGTGCCAGCAGTGAAAAAAGTGCAGGGCGAGGCTACACCTTC. Translating it yields CASSEKSAGRGYTF.